This T cell receptor (beta chain) is drawn from a study of human T cells and chemical hapten exposure. Study results and caveats: Following DPC sensitization, TCRs present above 1 in 1000 frequency showed no change.

Trimming stripped 5 bases from V and 0 bases from J, with 13 bases between. Per the germline V gene, CDR1 is SGHDN and CDR2 is FVKESK. The CDR3 is made up of 15 amino acids. Sequencing started from total RNA isolated from unfractionated whole blood. Notes on this clonotype: Antigen: not known.

Via MiXCR, TCRdb re-called the 5' RACE reads, giving one row per CDR3 protein. The sample includes 110,000 or so distinct CDR3 sequences, more than 15% of them seen just once. The chain links TRBV14 to TRBJ1-1; possible D gene TRBD1, 5 bases. The source of this sequence is a human donor in good health. CDR3 sequence (DNA): TGTGCCAGCAGCATTTGGGGACGTCTGAACACTGAAGCTTTCTTT. Its translation: CASSIWGRLNTEAFF. Together with reference TRBV14 and TRBJ1-1, the CDR3 gives the full variable domain: EAGVTQFPSHSVIEKGQTVTLRCDPISGHDNLYWYRRVMGKEIKFLLHFVKESKQDESGMPNNRFLAERTGGTYSTLKVQPAELEDSGVYFCASSIWGRLNTEAFFGQGTRLTVV.